One sample yielded the 8 T cell receptor beta chains listed below, sequenced in a study of blood T cell repertoires in COVID-19. Here immunoSEQ multiplex PCR was the method, and the copy in TCRdb shows in-frame clones only, minus some. Altogether roughly 150,000 clones are present, more than 65% being singletons, with the ten largest covering around a tenth. Sequencing used peripheral blood. These receptors were collected from a woman between 50 and 59 years old with acute or convalescent COVID-19.

This clone was picked up one time. The chain carries TRBV6-4 and TRBJ2-1, with a possible D match to TRBD2 (6 bases). The length of the CDR3 is 16 residues. Germline CDR1 and CDR2: MRHNA and SNTAGT. V was trimmed by 0 bases and J by 1 base, leaving 10 bases between them. CDR3 coding DNA: TGTGCCAGCAGTGACTCGTTAGGGAGGTCCTACAATGAGCAGTTCTTC. As protein: CASSDSLGRSYNEQFF.

The chain recombines TRBV19 with TRBJ1-1; 7 bases line up with TRBD1. The CDR3 consists of 14 residues. Looked up from germline, CDR1 is LNHDA and CDR2 is SQIVND (reference sequence). V lost 6 bases to trimming and J lost 1 base; unmatched junction nucleotides: 5. The CDR3 protein is CASRPGQRNTEAFF. The CDR3 nucleotides are TGTGCCAGTAGACCGGGACAGAGGAACACTGAAGCTTTCTTT.

The chain couples TRBV6-6 to TRBJ2-2, with TRBD2 as a possible D gene (6 bases). V was cut by 2 bases and J by 0 bases, with 10 bases left in between. There are 16 residues in the CDR3. The germline V gene encodes CDR1 MNHNY and CDR2 SVGAGI (reference sequence). The chain's CDR3 is CASSYGRGSNTGELFF. The CDR3 coding sequence is TGTGCCAGCAGTTACGGACGGGGGTCGAACACCGGGGAGCTGTTTTTT.

This chain connects TRBV18 to TRBJ1-1, with 12 bases identical to TRBD1. Germline CDR1 is KGHSH and CDR2 is LQKENI. V lost 3 bases and J lost 4; bases outside the gene matches: 0. This CDR3 region has 14 residues. In nucleotides, the CDR3 is TGTGCCAGCTCACCGGGACAGGGGGCCACTGAAGCTTTCTTT. The encoded protein is CASSPGQGATEAFF.

This chain joins TRBV28 and TRBJ2-1; weak D call: TRBD2 (7 bases). The CDR3 is 11 amino acids. V was cut by 10 bases and J by 9 bases, with 13 bases left in between. The germline gives CDR1 MDHEN, CDR2 SYDVKM. CDR3 amino acids: CATWGGGEQFF. The CDR3 nucleotides read TGTGCCACCTGGGGGGGCGGTGAGCAGTTCTTC.

For the CDR3, the DNA is TGCGCCAGCAGCCAAGATTACAGGGGAGATTATGGCTACACCTTC. Translating gives CASSQDYRGDYGYTF. The chain joins TRBV4-3 to TRBJ1-2; 7 bases fit TRBD1. V dropped 0 bases and J dropped 5; count of bases not matched to a gene: 6. This CDR3 region has 15 residues. Germline-derived CDR1 and CDR2 are LGHNA and YSLEER.

V is TRBV7-8 and J is TRBJ1-2; unclear D gene. The CDR3 sequence is 13 residues long. V was cut by 7 bases and J by 6 bases, with 15 bases left in between. Germline V lookup: CDR1 SGHVS, CDR2 FQNEAQ. The CDR3 sequence is CASTSLRHNGYTF. The CDR3 DNA is TGTGCCAGCACCTCCCTTCGACATAATGGCTACACCTTC.

V and J are TRBV19 and TRBJ2-7; 7 nucleotides line up with TRBD1. Germline loops: CDR1 LNHDA, CDR2 SQIVND (reference sequence). Trimming took 4 bases from V and 2 from J; bases not matched to a gene: 5. CDR3 length: 14 amino acids. The CDR3, as DNA: TGTGCCAGTAGTACCGGACAGGCCCCCTACGAGCAGTACTTC. It translates to CASSTGQAPYEQYF.